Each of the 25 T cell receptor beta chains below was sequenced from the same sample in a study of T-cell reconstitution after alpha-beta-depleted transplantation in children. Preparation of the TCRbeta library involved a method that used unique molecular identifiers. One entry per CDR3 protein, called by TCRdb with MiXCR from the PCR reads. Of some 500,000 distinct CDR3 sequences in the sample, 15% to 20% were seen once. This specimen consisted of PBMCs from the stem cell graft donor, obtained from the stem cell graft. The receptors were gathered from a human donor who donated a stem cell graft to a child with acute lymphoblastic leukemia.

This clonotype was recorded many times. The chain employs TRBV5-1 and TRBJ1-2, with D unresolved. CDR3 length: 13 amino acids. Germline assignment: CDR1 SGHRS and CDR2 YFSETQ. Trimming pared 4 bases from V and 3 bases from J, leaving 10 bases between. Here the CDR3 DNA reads TGCGCCAGCAGCCCTGAGGGAGACTATGGCTACACCTTC. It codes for CASSPEGDYGYTF.

The DNA for the CDR3 is TGTGCCAGCTCAGCAGGGGGAGAGACTTTTGAAAAACTGTTTTTT. Amino acid sequence: CASSAGGETFEKLFF. This rearrangement joins TRBV18 to TRBJ1-4; 7 bases are shared with TRBD1. J was trimmed by 7 bases and V by 5 bases; bases with no gene match: 10. Germline-derived CDR1 and CDR2 are KGHSH and LQKENI. The CDR3 is made up of 15 amino acids.

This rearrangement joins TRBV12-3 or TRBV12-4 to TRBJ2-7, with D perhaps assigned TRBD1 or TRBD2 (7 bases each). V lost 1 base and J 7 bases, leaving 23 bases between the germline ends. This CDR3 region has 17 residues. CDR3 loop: CASSLERGRGGSYEQYF. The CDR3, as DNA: TGTGCCAGCAGTTTAGAGAGGGGCAGGGGGGGTTCGTATGAGCAGTACTTC.

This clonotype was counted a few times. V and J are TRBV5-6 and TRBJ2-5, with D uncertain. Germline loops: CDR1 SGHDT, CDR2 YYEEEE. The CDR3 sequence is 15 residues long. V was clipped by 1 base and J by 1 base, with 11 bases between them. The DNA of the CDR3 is TGTGCCAGCAGCTTGAACAGACCATTCCAAGAGACCCAGTACTTC. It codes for CASSLNRPFQETQYF.

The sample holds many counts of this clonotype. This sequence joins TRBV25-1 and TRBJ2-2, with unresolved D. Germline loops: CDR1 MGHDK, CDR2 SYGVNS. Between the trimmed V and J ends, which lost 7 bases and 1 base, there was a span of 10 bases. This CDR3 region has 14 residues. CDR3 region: CASMGTQNTGELFF. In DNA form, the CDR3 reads TGTGCCAGCATGGGAACACAGAACACCGGGGAGCTGTTTTTT.

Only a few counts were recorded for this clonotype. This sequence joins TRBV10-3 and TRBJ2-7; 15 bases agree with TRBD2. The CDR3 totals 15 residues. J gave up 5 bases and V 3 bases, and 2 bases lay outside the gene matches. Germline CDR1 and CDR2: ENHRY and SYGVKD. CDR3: CAISDGTSGRHEQYF. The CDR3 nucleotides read TGTGCCATCAGTGACGGGACTAGCGGGAGGCACGAGCAGTACTTC.

As DNA, the CDR3 is TGTGCCAGCAGCTTAATTTTCGGTTGGGCCTACGAGCAGTACTTC. This translates into CASSLIFGWAYEQYF. The V call is TRBV7-8, the J call TRBJ2-7; D is unclear. CDR3 length: 15 residues. The ends were cut back, 2 bases at V and 2 bases at J, with 13 bases in the middle. Germline loops: CDR1 SGHVS, CDR2 FQNEAQ. The complete variable domain, with remaining parts taken from reference TRBV7-8 and TRBJ2-7, reads GAGVSQSPRYKVAKRGQDVALRCDPISGHVSLFWYQQALGQGPEFLTYFQNEAQLDKSGLPSDRFFAERPEGSVSTLKIQRTQQEDSAVYLCASSLIFGWAYEQYFGPGTRLTVT.

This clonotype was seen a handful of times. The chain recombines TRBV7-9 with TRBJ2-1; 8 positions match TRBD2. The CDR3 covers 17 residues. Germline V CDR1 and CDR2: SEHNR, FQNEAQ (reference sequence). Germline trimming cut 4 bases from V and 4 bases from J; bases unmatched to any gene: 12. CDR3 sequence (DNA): TGTGCCAGCAGCTCCCCTCTCCCCGGGGGGGTATACAATGAGCAGTTCTTC. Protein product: CASSSPLPGGVYNEQFF. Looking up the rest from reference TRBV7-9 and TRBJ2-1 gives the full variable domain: DTGVSQNPRHKITKRGQNVTFRCDPISEHNRLYWYRQTLGQGPEFLTYFQNEAQLEKSRLLSDRFSAERPKGSFSTLEIQRTEQGDSAMYLCASSSPLPGGVYNEQFFGPGTRLTVL.

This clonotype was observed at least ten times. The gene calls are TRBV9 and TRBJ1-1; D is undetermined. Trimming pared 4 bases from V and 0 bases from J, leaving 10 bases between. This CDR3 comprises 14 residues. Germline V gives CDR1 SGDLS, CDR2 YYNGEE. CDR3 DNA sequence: TGTGCCAGCAGCTCCTGGACGATGAACACTGAAGCTTTCTTT. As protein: CASSSWTMNTEAFF.

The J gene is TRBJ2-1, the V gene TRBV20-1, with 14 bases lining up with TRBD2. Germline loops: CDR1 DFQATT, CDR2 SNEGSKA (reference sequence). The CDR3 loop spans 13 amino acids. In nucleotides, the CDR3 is TGCTCTGCGGGACTAGCGGGAGTACTTGAGCAGTTCTTC. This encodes CSAGLAGVLEQFF.

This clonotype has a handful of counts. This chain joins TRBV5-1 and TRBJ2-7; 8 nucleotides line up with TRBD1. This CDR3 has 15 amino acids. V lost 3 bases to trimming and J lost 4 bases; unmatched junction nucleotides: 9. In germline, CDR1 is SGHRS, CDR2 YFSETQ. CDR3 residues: CASSSDGTGRYEQYF. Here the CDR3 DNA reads TGCGCCAGCAGCTCCGACGGGACAGGAAGATACGAGCAGTACTTC.

CDR3 region: CASSPENGHTGELFF. DNA for the CDR3: TGTGCCAGCTCACCAGAAAACGGCCACACCGGGGAGCTGTTTTTT. The J gene is TRBJ2-2, the V gene TRBV18; D not resolved. CDR1 is KGHSH, CDR2 LQKENI, per germline. The germline V and J ends were trimmed by 2 bases and 3 bases, with 10 bases remaining between them. The CDR3 covers 15 residues.

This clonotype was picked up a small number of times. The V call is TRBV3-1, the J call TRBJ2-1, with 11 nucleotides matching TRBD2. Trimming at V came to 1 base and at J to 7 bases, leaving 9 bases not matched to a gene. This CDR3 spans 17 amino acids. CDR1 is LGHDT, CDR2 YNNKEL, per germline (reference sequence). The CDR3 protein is CASSQVTLAGAVNEQFF. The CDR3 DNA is TGTGCCAGCAGCCAAGTAACACTAGCGGGAGCAGTGAATGAGCAGTTCTTC.

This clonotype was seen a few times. The CDR3 region has the DNA TGTGCCAGCAGCCTCAGACCAGGGGTGGAGGAGCAGTACTTC. It translates to CASSLRPGVEEQYF. The V and J genes are TRBV7-9 and TRBJ2-7; maybe TRBD1 (6 bases). Germline CDR1 SEHNR, CDR2 FQNEAQ (reference sequence). Trimming removed 5 bases at V and 7 bases at J, with 18 bases between. This CDR3 has 14 residues.

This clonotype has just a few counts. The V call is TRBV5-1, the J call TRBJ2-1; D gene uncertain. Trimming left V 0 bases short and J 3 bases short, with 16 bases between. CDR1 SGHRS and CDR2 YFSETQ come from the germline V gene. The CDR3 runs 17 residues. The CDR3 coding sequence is TGCGCCAGCAGCTTGGTAACGCCTCTACTCCTCTACAATGAGCAGTTCTTC. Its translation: CASSLVTPLLLYNEQFF.

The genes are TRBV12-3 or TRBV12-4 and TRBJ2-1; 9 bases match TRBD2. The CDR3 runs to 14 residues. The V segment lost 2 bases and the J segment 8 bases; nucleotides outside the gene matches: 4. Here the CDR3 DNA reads TGTGCCAGCAGTTTACTAGCGGGGACCTATGAGCAGTTCTTC. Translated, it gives CASSLLAGTYEQFF.

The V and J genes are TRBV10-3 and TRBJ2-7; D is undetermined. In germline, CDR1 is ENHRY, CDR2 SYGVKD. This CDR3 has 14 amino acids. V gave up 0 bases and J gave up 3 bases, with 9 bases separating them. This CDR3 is CAISESEKVYEQYF. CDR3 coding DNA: TGTGCCATCAGTGAGTCGGAGAAGGTCTACGAGCAGTACTTC.

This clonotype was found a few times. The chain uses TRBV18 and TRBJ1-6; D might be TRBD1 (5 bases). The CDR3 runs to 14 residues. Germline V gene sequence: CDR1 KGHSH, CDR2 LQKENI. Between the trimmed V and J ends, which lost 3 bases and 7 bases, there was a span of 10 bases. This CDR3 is CASSPDSANSPLHF. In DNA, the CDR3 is TGTGCCAGCTCACCCGACAGTGCGAATTCACCCCTCCACTTT.

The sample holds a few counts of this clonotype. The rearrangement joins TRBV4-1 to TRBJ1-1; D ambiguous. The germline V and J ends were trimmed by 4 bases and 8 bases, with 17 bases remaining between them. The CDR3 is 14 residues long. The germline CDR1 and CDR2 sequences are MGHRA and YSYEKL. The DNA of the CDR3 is TGCGCCAGCAGCCTACTATTGTACTCCAAGGAAGCTTTCTTT. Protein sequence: CASSLLLYSKEAFF.

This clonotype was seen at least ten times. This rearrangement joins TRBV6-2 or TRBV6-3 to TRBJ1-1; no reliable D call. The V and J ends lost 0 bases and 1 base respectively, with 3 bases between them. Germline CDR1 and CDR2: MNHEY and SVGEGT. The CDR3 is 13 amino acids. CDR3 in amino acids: CASSYSWNTEAFF. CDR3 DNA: TGTGCCAGCAGTTACTCGTGGAACACTGAAGCTTTCTTT.

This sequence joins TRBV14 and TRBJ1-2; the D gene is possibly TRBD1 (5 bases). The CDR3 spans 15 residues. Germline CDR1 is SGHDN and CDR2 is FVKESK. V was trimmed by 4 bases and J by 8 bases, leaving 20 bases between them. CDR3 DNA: TGTGCCAGCAGCCCGATTTTCCGAAGAAGGGGAGGCTACACCTTC. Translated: CASSPIFRRRGGYTF.

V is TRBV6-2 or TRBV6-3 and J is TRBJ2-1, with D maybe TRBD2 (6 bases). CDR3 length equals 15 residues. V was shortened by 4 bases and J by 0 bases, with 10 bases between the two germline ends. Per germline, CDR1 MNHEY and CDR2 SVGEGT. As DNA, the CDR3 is TGTGCCAGCAGTTTACGGACTATCTCCTACAATGAGCAGTTCTTC. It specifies CASSLRTISYNEQFF.

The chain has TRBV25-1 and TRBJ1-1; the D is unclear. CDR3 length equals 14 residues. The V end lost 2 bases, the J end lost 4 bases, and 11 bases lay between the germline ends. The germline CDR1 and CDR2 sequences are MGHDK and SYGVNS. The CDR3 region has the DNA TGTGCCAGCAGTGAAGGGTCGGCGGGCACTGAAGCTTTCTTT. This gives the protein CASSEGSAGTEAFF.

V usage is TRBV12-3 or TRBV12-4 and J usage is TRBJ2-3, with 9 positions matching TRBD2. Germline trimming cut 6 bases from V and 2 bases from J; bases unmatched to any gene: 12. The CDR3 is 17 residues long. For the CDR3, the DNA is TGTGCCAGCAGACCGGAGCGTGAGCGGGAGGTCACAGATACGCAGTATTTT. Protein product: CASRPEREREVTDTQYF.

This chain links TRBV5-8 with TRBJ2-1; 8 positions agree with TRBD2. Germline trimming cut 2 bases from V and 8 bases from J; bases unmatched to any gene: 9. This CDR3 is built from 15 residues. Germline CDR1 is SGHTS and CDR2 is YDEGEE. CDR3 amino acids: CASSFTEDGRDEQFF. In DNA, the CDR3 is TGTGCCAGCAGCTTTACGGAGGACGGGAGGGATGAGCAGTTCTTC.